The following is a T cell receptor beta chain sequence with its context. The protocol was immunoSEQ multiplex PCR, while the TCRdb copy is restricted to in-frame clones and leaves out a portion. The data show roughly 6,500 clones, roughly 26% seen once. These data belong to a study of sequential checkpoint blockade in melanoma. Overall study: After nivolumab or ipilimumab alone, twenty-two patients had week-13 rebiopsies.

The CDR3 is 14 residues long. V shed 2 bases and J shed 6 bases, with 17 bases lying between them. The germline V gene encodes CDR1 SQVTM and CDR2 ANQGSEA. The treatment denotes: randomized to nivolumab then ipilimumab (arm A) or the reverse (arm B). The source material was tumor tissue (inferred from file names), sampled from a patient given nivolumab and ipilimumab in sequence. The clonotype comes from a human donor with melanoma. The chain links TRBV29-1 to TRBJ2-7; D possibly corresponds to TRBD1 (5 bases). The CDR3 spells CSVETGTGGREQYF. In nucleotides, the CDR3 is TGCAGCGTTGAAACGGGCACAGGCGGTCGCGAGCAGTACTTC.